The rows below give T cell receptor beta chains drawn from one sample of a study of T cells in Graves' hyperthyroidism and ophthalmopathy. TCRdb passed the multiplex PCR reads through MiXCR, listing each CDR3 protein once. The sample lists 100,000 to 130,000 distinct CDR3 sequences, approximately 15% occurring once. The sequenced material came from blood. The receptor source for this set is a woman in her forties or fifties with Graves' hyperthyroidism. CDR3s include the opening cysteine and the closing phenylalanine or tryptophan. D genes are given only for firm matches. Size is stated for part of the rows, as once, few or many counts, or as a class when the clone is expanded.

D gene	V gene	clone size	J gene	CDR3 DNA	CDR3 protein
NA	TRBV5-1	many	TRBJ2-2	TGCGCCAGCAGCTTGGGGGCAGCCGGGGAGCTGTTTTTT	CASSLGAAGELFF
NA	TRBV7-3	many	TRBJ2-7	TGTGCCAGCAGCCCATTTACGGGGAAGGAGCAGTACTTC	CASSPFTGKEQYF
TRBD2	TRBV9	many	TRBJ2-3	TGTGCCAGCGGGACTAGCGGAGGCACAGATACGCAGTATTTT	CASGTSGGTDTQYF
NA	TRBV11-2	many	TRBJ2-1	TGTGCCAGCAGCATCGCGACAGGAGACTACAATGAGCAGTTCTTC	CASSIATGDYNEQFF
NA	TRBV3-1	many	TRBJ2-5	TGTGCCAGCAGCCAAGTAATTAGGGGGGGGGAGACCCAGTACTTC	CASSQVIRGGETQYF
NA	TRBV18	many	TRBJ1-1	TGTGCCAGCTCACCTAACAGGGTTGGGACTGAAGCTTTCTTT	CASSPNRVGTEAFF
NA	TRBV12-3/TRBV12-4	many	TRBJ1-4	TGTGCCAGCAGTTTGGGGAACGGGGGCGGAAAACTGTTTTTT	CASSLGNGGGKLFF
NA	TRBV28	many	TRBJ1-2	TGTGCCAGCAGTTTACTAGGTTCCTATGGCTACACCTTC	CASSLLGSYGYTF
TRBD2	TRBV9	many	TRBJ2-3	TGTGCCAGCAGCGTGACTCCGGGACTAGCGGGAGATACGCAGTATTTT	CASSVTPGLAGDTQYF
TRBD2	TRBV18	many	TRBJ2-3	TGTGCCAGCTCACCACTCGGACTAGCGGGAGGCTTTGGTACGCAGTATTTT	CASSPLGLAGGFGTQYF
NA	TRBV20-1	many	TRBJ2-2	TGCAGTGCTAGAGATCCCATGTTCACCACCGGGGAGCTGTTTTTT	CSARDPMFTTGELFF
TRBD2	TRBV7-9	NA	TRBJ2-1	TGTGCCAGCAGCCCACCCGGACTAGCGGGAGACAATGAGCAGTTCTTC	CASSPPGLAGDNEQFF
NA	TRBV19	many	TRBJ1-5	TGTGCCAGTAGTTGGGCAGGGGCCAATCAGCCCCAGCATTTT	CASSWAGANQPQHF
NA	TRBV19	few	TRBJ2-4	TGTGCCAGTAGTATAGGAGGCAGAAACATTCAGTACTTC	CASSIGGRNIQYF
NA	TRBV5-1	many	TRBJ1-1	TGCGCCAGCAGCTTTGGGAGCCAGAACACTGAAGCTTTCTTT	CASSFGSQNTEAFF
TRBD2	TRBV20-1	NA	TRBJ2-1	TGCAGTGCCCCCCCCGGGACCGGGACTAGCGGGGGAAATGAGCAGTTCTTC	CSAPPGTGTSGGNEQFF
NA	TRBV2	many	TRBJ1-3	TGTGCCAGTGCGGTAGACAGGCCACTTCGAAACACCATATATTTT	CASAVDRPLRNTIYF
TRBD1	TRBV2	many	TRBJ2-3	TGTGCCAGCGGTACCGGGACAGGGAAGCAGTATTTT	CASGTGTGKQYF
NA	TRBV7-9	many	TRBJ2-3	TGTGCCAGCATCCCCTCGGGAGCAAAAGATACGCAGTATTTT	CASIPSGAKDTQYF
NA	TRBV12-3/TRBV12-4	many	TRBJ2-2	TGTGCCAGCAGCCTCCCGACCGGGGAGCTGTTTTTT	CASSLPTGELFF
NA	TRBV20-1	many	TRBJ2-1	TGCAGTGCCGCATCCCTCAATCGACCCATCTACAATGAGCAGTTCTTC	CSAASLNRPIYNEQFF
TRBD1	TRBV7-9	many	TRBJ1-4	TGTGCCAGCAGCGCCGGGACAGGCGATGAAAAACTGTTTTTT	CASSAGTGDEKLFF
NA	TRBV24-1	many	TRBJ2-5	TGTGCCACCAGTGAAAGGAGTCGGGAGACCCAGTACTTC	CATSERSRETQYF
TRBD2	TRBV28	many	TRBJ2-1	TGTGCCAGCAGACCCCCCGGGACTAGAGGGAAGGAGCAGTTCTTC	CASRPPGTRGKEQFF
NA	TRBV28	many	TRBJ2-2	TGTGCCAGCAGTTTGGGAACAAGTGAACCCAAGGAAGGGGAGCTGTTTTTT	CASSLGTSEPKEGELFF
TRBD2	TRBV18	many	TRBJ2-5	TGTGCCAGCTCACCCTTCCTGGGTAGCGGGAGAGAGACCCAGTACTTC	CASSPFLGSGRETQYF
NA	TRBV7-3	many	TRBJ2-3	TGTGCCAGCAGCTCCAACAGGGGAGGGGATACGCAGTATTTT	CASSSNRGGDTQYF
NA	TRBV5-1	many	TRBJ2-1	TGCGCCAGCAGCTTGTCAACAATGGATGACAATGAGCAGTTCTTC	CASSLSTMDDNEQFF
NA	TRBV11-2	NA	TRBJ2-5	TGTGCCAGCAGCGGACTTACAACCGGCCAAGAGACCCAGTACTTC	CASSGLTTGQETQYF
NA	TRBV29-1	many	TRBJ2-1	TGCAGCGTTGTAGGGTATAGCTCCTACAATGAGCAGTTCTTC	CSVVGYSSYNEQFF
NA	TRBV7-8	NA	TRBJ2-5	TGTGCCAGCAGCCCGACGACAGGGGCTAGCGGGTACCAAGAGACCCAGTACTTC	CASSPTTGASGYQETQYF
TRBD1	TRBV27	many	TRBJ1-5	TGTGCCAGCGGGACAGGGGGCAATCAGCCCCAGCATTTT	CASGTGGNQPQHF
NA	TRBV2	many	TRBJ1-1	TGTGCCAGCAAGCGCGGCGGGCACACTGAAGCTTTCTTT	CASKRGGHTEAFF
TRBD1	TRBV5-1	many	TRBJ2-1	TGCGCCAGCAGGCGACAGGGGCGAACCGACTCCTACAATGAGCAGTTCTTC	CASRRQGRTDSYNEQFF
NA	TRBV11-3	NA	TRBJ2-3	TGTGCCAGCAGTTCCTGGTTGCATGCAGATACGCAGTATTTT	CASSSWLHADTQYF
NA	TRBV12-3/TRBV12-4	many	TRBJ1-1	TGTGCCAGCAGTATACAGGGTAACACTGAAGCTTTCTTT	CASSIQGNTEAFF
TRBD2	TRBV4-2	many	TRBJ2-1	TGTGCCAGCAGCCAAGATAGCGGGAGCTCCTACAATGAGCAGTTCTTC	CASSQDSGSSYNEQFF
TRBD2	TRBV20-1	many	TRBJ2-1	TGCAGTGCGCGCAAGGGACTAGCGGGAGCCGGGAATGAGCAGTTCTTC	CSARKGLAGAGNEQFF
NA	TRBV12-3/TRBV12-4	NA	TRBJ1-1	TGTGCCAGCCGCCCGTACAGCGTGAACACTGAAGCTTTCTTT	CASRPYSVNTEAFF
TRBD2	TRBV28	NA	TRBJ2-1	TGTGCCAGCAGCCCGCCCGGGACTAGCGGGAGGGTTGAGCAGTTCTTC	CASSPPGTSGRVEQFF
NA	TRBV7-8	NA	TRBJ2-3	TGTGCCAGCAGCTTAATCGGGGGTTCAGATACGCAGTATTTT	CASSLIGGSDTQYF
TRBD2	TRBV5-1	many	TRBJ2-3	TGTGCCAGCAGTCCCGGACTAGCGGGGGGAGATACGCAGTATTTT	CASSPGLAGGDTQYF
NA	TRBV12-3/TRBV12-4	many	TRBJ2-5	TGTGCCAGCAGTTCAACTCTGGGGGAAGAGACCCAGTACTTC	CASSSTLGEETQYF
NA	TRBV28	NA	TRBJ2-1	TGTGCCAGCAGTTTGCTGGAATACAATGAGCAGTTCTTC	CASSLLEYNEQFF
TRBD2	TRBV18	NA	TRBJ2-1	TGTGCCAGCTCACCAGACCCTCTGGAGCTAGCGGGAGGTACAAGGAATGAGCAGTTCTTC	CASSPDPLELAGGTRNEQFF
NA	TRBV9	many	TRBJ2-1	TGTGCCAGCAGCGTAGGCTCAACTGGGAGTGAGCAGTTCTTC	CASSVGSTGSEQFF
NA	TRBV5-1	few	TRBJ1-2	TGCGCCAGCAGCGATTATAGTACTAACTATGGCTACACCTTC	CASSDYSTNYGYTF
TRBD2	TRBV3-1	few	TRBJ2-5	TGTGCCAGCAGCCGAAGCGGGGGTAGCCAAGAGACCCAGTACTTC	CASSRSGGSQETQYF
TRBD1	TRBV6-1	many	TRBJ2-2	TGTGCCAGCTGTGTGGGACAGGGGGCCACCGGGGAGCTGTTTTTT	CASCVGQGATGELFF